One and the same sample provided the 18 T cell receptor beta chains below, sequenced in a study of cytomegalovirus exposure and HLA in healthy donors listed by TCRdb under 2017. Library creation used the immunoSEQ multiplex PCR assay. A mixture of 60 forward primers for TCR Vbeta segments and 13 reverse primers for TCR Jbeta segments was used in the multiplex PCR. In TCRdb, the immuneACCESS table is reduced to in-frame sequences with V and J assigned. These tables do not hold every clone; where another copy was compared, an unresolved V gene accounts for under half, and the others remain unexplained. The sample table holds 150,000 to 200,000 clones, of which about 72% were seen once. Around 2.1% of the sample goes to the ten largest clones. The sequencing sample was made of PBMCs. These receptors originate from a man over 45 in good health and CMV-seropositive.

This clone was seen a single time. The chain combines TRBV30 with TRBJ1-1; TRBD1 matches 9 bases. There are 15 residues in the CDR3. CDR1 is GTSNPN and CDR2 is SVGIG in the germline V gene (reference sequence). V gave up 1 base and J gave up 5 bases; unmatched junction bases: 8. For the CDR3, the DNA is TGTGCCTGGAGTGGGACAGGGGCTTCTATGACTGAAGCTTTCTTT. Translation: CAWSGTGASMTEAFF.

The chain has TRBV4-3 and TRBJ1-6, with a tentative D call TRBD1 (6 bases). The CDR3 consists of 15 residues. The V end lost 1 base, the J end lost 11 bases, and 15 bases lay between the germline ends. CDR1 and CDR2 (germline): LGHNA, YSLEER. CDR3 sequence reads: CASSQVGTTATPLHF. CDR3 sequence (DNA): TGCGCCAGCAGCCAAGTTGGGACAACGGCTACACCCCTCCACTTT.

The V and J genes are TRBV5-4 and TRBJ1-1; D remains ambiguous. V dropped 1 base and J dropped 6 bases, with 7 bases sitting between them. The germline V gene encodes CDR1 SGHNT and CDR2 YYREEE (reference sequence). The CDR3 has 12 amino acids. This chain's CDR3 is CASSLLPAEAFF. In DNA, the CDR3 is TGTGCCAGCAGCTTGCTGCCAGCTGAAGCTTTCTTT.

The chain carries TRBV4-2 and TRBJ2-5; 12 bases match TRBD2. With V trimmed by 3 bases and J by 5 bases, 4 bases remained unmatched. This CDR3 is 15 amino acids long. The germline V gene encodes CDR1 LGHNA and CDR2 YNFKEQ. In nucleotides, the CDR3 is TGTGCCAGCAGCCAGCTAGCGGGGGGGGTGGAGACCCAGTACTTC. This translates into CASSQLAGGVETQYF.

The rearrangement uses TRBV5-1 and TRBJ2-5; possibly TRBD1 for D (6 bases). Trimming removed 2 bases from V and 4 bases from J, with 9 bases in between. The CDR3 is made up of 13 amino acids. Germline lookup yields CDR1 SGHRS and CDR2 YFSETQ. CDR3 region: CASSFNRAETQYF. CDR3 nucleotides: TGCGCCAGCAGCTTCAACAGGGCAGAGACCCAGTACTTC.

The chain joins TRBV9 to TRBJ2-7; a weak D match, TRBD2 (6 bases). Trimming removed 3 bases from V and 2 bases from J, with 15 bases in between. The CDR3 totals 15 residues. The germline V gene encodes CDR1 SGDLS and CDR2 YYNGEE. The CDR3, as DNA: TGTGCCAGCAGCGCAACTCTTAGCGGCGCCTACGAGCAGTACTTC. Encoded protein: CASSATLSGAYEQYF.

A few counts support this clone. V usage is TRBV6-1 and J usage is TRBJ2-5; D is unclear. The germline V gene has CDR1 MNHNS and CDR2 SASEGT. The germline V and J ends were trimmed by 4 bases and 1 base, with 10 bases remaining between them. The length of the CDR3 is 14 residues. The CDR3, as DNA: TGTGCCAGCAGTGCCTTTACGGTCCAAGAGACCCAGTACTTC. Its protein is CASSAFTVQETQYF.

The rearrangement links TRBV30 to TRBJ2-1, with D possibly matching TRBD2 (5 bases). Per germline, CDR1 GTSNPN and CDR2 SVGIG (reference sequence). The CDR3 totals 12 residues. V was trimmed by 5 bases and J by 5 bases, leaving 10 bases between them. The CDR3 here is CAWATRDNEQFF. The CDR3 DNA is TGTGCCTGGGCTACGCGGGACAATGAGCAGTTCTTC.

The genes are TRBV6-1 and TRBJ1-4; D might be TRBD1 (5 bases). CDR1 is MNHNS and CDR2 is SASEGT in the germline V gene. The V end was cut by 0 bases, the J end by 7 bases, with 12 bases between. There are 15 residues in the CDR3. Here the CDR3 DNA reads TGTGCCAGCAGTGAAGCGGCCTTAGGGGCTGAAAAACTGTTTTTT. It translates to CASSEAALGAEKLFF.

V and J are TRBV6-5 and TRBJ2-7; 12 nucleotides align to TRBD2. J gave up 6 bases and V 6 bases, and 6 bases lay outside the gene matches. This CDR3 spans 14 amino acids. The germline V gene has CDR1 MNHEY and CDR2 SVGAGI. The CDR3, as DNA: TGTGCCAGCAGCCAACTAGCGGGGGGCCGCGAGCAGTACTTC. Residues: CASSQLAGGREQYF.

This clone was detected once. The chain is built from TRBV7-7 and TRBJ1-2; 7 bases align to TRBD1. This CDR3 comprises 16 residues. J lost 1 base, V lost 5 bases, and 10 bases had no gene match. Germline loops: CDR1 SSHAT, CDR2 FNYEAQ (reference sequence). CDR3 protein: CASSQTDRIGNYGYTF. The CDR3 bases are TGTGCCAGCAGCCAAACGGACAGGATCGGTAACTATGGCTACACCTTC.

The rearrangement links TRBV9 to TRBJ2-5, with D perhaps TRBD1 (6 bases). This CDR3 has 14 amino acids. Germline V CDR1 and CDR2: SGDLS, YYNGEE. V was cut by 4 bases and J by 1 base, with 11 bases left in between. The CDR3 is CASSTTGLQETQYF. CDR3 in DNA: TGTGCCAGCAGCACCACAGGGCTCCAAGAGACCCAGTACTTC.

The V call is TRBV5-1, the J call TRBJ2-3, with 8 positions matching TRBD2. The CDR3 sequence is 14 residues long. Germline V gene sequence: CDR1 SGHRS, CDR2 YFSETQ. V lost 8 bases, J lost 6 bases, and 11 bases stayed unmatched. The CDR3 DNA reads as TGCGCCAGTTCACTAGCGGCGCTGCGGGATACGCAGTATTTT. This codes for CASSLAALRDTQYF.

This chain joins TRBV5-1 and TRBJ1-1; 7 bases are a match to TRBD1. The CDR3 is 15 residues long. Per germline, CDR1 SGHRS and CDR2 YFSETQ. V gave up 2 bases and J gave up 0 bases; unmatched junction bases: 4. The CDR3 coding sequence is TGCGCCAGCAGCTTACGACAGGGAATGAACACTGAAGCTTTCTTT. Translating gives CASSLRQGMNTEAFF. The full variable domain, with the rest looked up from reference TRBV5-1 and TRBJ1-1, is KAGVTQTPRYLIKTRGQQVTLSCSPISGHRSVSWYQQTPGQGLQFLFEYFSETQRNKGNFPGRFSGRQFSNSRSEMNVSTLELGDSALYLCASSLRQGMNTEAFFGQGTRLTVV.

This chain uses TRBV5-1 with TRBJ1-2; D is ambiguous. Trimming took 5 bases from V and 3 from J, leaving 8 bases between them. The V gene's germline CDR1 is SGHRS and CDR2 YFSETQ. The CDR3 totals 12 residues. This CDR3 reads CASRKEDYGYTF. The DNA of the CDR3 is TGCGCCAGCAGGAAGGAGGACTATGGCTACACCTTC.

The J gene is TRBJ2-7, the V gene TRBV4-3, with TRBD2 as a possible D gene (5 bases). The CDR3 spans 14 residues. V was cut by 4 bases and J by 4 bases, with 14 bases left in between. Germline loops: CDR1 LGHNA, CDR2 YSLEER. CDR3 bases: TGCGCCAGCAGCCCCTACGGAGGCCCTTACGAGCAGTACTTC. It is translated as CASSPYGGPYEQYF.

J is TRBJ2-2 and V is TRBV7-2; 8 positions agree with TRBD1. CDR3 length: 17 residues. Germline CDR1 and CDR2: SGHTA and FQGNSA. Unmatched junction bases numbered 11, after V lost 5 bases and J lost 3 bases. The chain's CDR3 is CASSTPPGTGHTGELFF. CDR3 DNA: TGTGCCAGCAGCACCCCCCCCGGGACAGGCCACACCGGGGAGCTGTTTTTT.

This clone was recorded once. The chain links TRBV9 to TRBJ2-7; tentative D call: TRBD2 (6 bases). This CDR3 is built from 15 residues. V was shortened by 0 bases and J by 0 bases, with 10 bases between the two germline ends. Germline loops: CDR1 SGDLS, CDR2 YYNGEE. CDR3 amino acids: CASSVGGASSYEQYF. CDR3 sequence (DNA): TGTGCCAGCAGCGTAGGCGGGGCGAGCTCCTACGAGCAGTACTTC. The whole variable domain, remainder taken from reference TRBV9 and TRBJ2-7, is DSGVTQTPKHLITATGQRVTLRCSPRSGDLSVYWYQQSLDQGLQFLIQYYNGEERAKGNILERFSAQQFPDLHSELNLSSLELGDSALYFCASSVGGASSYEQYFGPGTRLTVT.